The 5 T cell receptor beta chains below come from one sample, sequenced in a study of CD8+ T cells in alopecia areata. cDNA serving as the sequencing template came from extracted, reverse transcribed RNA. Libraries were prepared by immunoSEQ multiplex PCR; TCRdb keeps only in-frame clonotypes and omits some of them. The sample lists about 76,000 clones; about 71% were seen once. Stated treatment: oral pan-JAK inhibitor, 5-10 mg twice daily. Sequenced here: CD8+ T cells sorted from blood, sampled at week 24, from a patient treated with tofacitinib. The receptors shown here come from a human donor with alopecia areata.

The chain combines TRBV18 with TRBJ2-5; 10 bases agree with TRBD2. The germline CDR1 and CDR2 sequences are KGHSH and LQKENI. This CDR3 comprises 17 residues. J gave up 2 bases and V 3 bases, and 9 bases lay outside the gene matches. CDR3 bases: TGTGCCAGCTCACCCAGTATGAGCGGGAGGGAGCAAGAGACCCAGTACTTC. It is translated as CASSPSMSGREQETQYF.

This clone showed up just a few times. The genes are TRBV11-2 and TRBJ1-1, with no clear D. The CDR3 has 15 residues. V was cut by 5 bases and J by 1 base, with 14 bases left in between. CDR1 and CDR2 from the germline V gene are SGHAT and FQNNGV. In DNA, the CDR3 is TGTGCCAGCAGCCCATCCTTCCCAGCGAACACTGAAGCTTTCTTT. Its translation: CASSPSFPANTEAFF. Full variable domain (rest looked up from reference TRBV11-2 and TRBJ1-1): EAGVAQSPRYKIIEKRQSVAFWCNPISGHATLYWYQQILGQGPKLLIQFQNNGVVDDSQLPKDRFSAERLKGVDSTLKIQPAKLEDSAVYLCASSPSFPANTEAFFGQGTRLTVV.

This clone was seen only a few times. This chain links TRBV28 with TRBJ2-2, with 9 bases aligning to TRBD2. The CDR3 extends over 16 amino acids. Germline lookup yields CDR1 MDHEN and CDR2 SYDVKM. The junction had 10 bases not matched to a gene; V was cut back by 7 bases and J by 4 bases. Written as DNA, the CDR3 is TGTGCCAGCACCCCCTGGACTAGCGAATTCACCGGGGAGCTGTTTTTT. Its protein product is CASTPWTSEFTGELFF.

The rearrangement links TRBV10-3 to TRBJ2-7, with D unclear. V lost 0 bases and J 5 bases, leaving 5 bases between the germline ends. Germline V gene data show CDR1 as ENHRY and CDR2 as SYGVKD. The CDR3 extends over 12 amino acids. The CDR3 loop reads CAISESGNEQYF. The CDR3 bases are TGTGCCATCAGTGAGTCTGGGAACGAGCAGTACTTC.

The chain combines TRBV20-1 with TRBJ2-1; 7 nucleotides match TRBD2. Germline CDR1 and CDR2: DFQATT and SNEGSKA (reference sequence). The CDR3 covers 11 residues. The V segment lost 1 base and the J segment 15 bases; nucleotides outside the gene matches: 6. This CDR3 reads CSARGDYGPFF. In nucleotides, the CDR3 is TGCAGTGCTAGAGGGGACTACGGGCCGTTCTTC.